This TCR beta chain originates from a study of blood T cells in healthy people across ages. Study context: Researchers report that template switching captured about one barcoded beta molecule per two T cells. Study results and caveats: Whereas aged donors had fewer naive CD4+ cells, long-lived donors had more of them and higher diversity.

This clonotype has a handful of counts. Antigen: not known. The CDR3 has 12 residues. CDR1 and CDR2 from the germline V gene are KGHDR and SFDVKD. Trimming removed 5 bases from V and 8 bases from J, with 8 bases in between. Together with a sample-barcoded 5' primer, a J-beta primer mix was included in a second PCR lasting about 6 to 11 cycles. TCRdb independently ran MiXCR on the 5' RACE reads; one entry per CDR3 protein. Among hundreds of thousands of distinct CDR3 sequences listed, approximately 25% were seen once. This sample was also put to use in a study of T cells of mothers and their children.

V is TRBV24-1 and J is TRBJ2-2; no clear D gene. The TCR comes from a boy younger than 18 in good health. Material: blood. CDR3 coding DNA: TGTGCCACCAGTGTACCGGCGGGGGAGCTGTTTTTT. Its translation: CATSVPAGELFF.